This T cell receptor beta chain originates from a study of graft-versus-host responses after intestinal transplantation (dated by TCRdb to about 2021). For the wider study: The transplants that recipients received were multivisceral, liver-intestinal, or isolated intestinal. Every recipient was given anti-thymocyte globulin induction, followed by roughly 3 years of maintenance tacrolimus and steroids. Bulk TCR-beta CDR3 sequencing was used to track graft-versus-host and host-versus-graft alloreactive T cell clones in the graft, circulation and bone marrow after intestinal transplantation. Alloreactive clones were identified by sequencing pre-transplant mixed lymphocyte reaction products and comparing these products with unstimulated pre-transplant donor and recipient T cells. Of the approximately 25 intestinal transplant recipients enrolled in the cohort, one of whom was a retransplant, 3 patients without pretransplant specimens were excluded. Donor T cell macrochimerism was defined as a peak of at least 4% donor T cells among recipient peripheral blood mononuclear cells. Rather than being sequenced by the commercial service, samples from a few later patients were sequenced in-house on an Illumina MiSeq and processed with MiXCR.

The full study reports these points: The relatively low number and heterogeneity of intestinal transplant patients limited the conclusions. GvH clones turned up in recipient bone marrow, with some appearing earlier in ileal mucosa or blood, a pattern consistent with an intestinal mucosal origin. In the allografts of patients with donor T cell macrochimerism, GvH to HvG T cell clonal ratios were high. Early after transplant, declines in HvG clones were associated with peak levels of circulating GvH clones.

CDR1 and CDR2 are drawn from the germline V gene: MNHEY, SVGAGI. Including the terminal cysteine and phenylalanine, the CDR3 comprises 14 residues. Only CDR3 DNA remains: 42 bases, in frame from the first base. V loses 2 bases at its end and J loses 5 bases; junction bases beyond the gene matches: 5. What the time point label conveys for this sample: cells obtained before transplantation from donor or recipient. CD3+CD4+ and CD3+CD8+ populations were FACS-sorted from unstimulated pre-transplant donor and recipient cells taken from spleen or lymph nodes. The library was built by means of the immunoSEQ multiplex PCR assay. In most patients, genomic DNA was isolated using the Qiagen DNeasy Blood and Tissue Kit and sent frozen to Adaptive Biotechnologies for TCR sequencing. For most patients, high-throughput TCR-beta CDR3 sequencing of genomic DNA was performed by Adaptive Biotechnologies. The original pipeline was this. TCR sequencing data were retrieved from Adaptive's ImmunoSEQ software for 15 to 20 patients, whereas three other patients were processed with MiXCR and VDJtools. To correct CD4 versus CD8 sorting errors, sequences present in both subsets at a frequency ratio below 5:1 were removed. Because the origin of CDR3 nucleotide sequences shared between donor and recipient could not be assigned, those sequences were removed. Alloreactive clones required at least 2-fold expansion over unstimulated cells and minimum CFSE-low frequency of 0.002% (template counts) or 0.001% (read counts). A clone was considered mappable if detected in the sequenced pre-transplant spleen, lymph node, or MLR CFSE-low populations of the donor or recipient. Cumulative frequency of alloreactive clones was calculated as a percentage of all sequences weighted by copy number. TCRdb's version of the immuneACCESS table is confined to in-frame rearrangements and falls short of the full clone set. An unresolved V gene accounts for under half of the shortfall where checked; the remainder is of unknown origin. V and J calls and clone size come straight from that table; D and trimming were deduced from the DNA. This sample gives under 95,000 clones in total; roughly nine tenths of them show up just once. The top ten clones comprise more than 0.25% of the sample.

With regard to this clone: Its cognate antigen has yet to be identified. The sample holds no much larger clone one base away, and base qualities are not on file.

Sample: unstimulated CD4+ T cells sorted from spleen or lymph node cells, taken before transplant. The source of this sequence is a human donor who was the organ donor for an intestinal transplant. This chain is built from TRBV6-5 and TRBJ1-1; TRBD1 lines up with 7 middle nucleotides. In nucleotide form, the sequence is TGTGCCAGCAGTTACACAGGGGTTGAGACTGAAGCTTTCTTT. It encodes CASSYTGVETEAFF.